These 17 T cell receptor beta chains originate from one sample sequenced in a study of radiotherapy plus CTLA-4 blockade in lung cancer. Data came from immunoSEQ multiplex PCR; TCRdb stores just in-frame clones and leaves some out. The data hold 65,000 to 95,000 clones, with around 87% observed a single time. Sequencing was performed on peripheral blood, taken from a patient treated with radiotherapy plus ipilimumab. These TCRs come from a human donor with non-small cell lung cancer that progressed on radiotherapy plus ipilimumab.

The J gene is TRBJ1-5, the V gene TRBV28; no firm D call. Germline V gene lookup returns CDR1 MDHEN and CDR2 SYDVKM. Trimming took 5 bases from V and 3 from J, leaving 17 bases between them. The CDR3 is 16 residues long. DNA of the CDR3: TGTGCCAGCAGTCCACCTGACAAACCCCCCAATCAGCCCCAGCATTTT. This gives the protein CASSPPDKPPNQPQHF.

This clone was picked up one time. The chain carries TRBV28 and TRBJ2-3, with a possible D match to TRBD2 (6 bases). From germline, CDR1 is MDHEN and CDR2 SYDVKM. The CDR3 spans 15 residues. Trimming left V 3 bases short and J 1 base short, with 11 bases between. CDR3 sequence (DNA): TGTGCCAGCAGTTTCCTAGCGTCGGGCACAGATACGCAGTATTTT. Protein sequence: CASSFLASGTDTQYF.

The chain uses TRBV6-1 and TRBJ2-7; the D is unclear. V dropped 4 bases and J dropped 8 bases, with 12 bases sitting between them. The CDR3 runs to 12 residues. The germline V gene has CDR1 MNHNS and CDR2 SASEGT. Here the CDR3 reads CASSGAVNQQYF. CDR3 coding DNA: TGTGCCAGCAGTGGAGCTGTAAATCAGCAGTACTTC.

This chain joins TRBV5-4 and TRBJ1-1; weak D call: TRBD1 (5 bases). This CDR3 contains 16 residues. The V gene lost 4 bases and the J gene lost 0 bases, with 16 bases spanning the gap. CDR1 SGHNT and CDR2 YYREEE come from the germline V gene (reference sequence). The CDR3 loop is CASSQLGQRMNTEAFF. CDR3 sequence (DNA): TGTGCCAGCAGCCAACTGGGGCAGCGAATGAACACTGAAGCTTTCTTT.

The V call is TRBV27, the J call TRBJ2-5; D is unresolved. The CDR3 has 12 residues. Trimming took 6 bases from V and 7 from J, leaving 12 bases between them. Germline loops: CDR1 MNHEY, CDR2 SMNVEV (reference sequence). CDR3 nucleotide sequence: TGTGCCAGCAGCACCTTAAGAGGGACCCAGTACTTC. Translation gives CASSTLRGTQYF.

The rearrangement joins TRBV10-1 to TRBJ2-1; no firm D call. CDR1 is WNHNN, CDR2 SYGVQD, per germline (reference sequence). V gave up 0 bases and J gave up 4 bases, with 19 bases separating them. The CDR3 is 18 residues long. CDR3: CASSESIRAGNRYNEQFF. The CDR3 region has the DNA TGCGCCAGCAGTGAGTCGATACGGGCAGGAAATAGATACAATGAGCAGTTCTTC.

This clone was picked up one time. This rearrangement joins TRBV25-1 to TRBJ2-1; 11 bases agree with TRBD2. The ends lost 5 bases at V and 4 bases at J; junction bases unmatched: 13. CDR3 length equals 18 residues. The germline gives CDR1 MGHDK, CDR2 SYGVNS. For the CDR3, the DNA is TGTGCCAGCAGTACTCGAGGAGGGACTAGCGGAAAATACAATGAGCAGTTCTTC. Residues: CASSTRGGTSGKYNEQFF.

The rearrangement uses TRBV5-4 and TRBJ1-2, with 8 bases matching TRBD1. V lost 3 bases to trimming and J lost 5 bases; unmatched junction nucleotides: 6. The CDR3 extends over 14 amino acids. CDR1 and CDR2 (germline): SGHNT, YYREEE (reference sequence). CDR3 DNA sequence: TGTGCCAGCAGCTCAATGGACAGGGAGTATGGCTACACCTTC. Translation gives CASSSMDREYGYTF.

The chain combines TRBV19 with TRBJ2-1; the match to TRBD1 covers 7 bases. The CDR3 covers 15 residues. V dropped 4 bases and J dropped 0; count of bases not matched to a gene: 3. Germline V CDR1 and CDR2: LNHDA, SQIVND (reference sequence). CDR3 nucleotide sequence: TGTGCCAGTAGTACAAACAGGGGCTCCTACAATGAGCAGTTCTTC. The encoded protein is CASSTNRGSYNEQFF.

The CDR3 nucleotides are TGTGCCAGCCAACTAGCGGGAGTGGGGGAGCAGTACTTC. It is translated as CASQLAGVGEQYF. V gene TRBV19 combines with J gene TRBJ2-7; 11 nucleotides match TRBD2. The length of the CDR3 is 13 residues. Losses at the gene ends were 9 bases for V and 7 bases for J; bases not matched to a gene: 8. The V gene's germline CDR1 is LNHDA and CDR2 SQIVND (reference sequence).

The gene calls are TRBV6-6 and TRBJ1-5; D gene unclear. Per the germline V gene, CDR1 is MNHNY and CDR2 is SVGAGI (reference sequence). This CDR3 spans 13 amino acids. V lost 1 base and J 2 bases, leaving 3 bases between the germline ends. CDR3 amino acids: CASSYLGNQPQHF. In nucleotides, the CDR3 is TGTGCCAGCAGTTACTTGGGCAATCAGCCCCAGCATTTT.

The rearrangement joins TRBV29-1 to TRBJ2-7; D call uncertain. The CDR3 loop spans 13 amino acids. The V gene lost 4 bases and the J gene lost 5 bases, with 15 bases spanning the gap. The V gene's germline CDR1 is SQVTM and CDR2 ANQGSEA. The CDR3 DNA is TGCAGCGTTGTGTCTGGGGTTGCGAACGAGCAGTACGTC. As protein: CSVVSGVANEQYV.

The J gene is TRBJ1-1, the V gene TRBV29-1; possible D gene TRBD1, 5 bases. This CDR3 comprises 14 residues. V shed 2 bases and J shed 0 bases, with 10 bases lying between them. The germline V gene encodes CDR1 SQVTM and CDR2 ANQGSEA. The CDR3 region is CSVENPTVNTEAFF. CDR3 nucleotides: TGCAGCGTTGAAAATCCGACAGTGAACACTGAAGCTTTCTTT.

The J gene is TRBJ1-2, the V gene TRBV5-1; no reliable D call. The CDR3 is made up of 16 amino acids. Germline CDR1 SGHRS, CDR2 YFSETQ. The V gene lost 0 bases and the J gene lost 1 base, with 13 bases spanning the gap. CDR3 protein: CASSLAGLGNNYGYTF. DNA for the CDR3: TGCGCCAGCAGCTTGGCCGGACTCGGAAATAACTATGGCTACACCTTC.

The rearrangement joins TRBV29-1 to TRBJ2-3, with D possibly called TRBD1 or TRBD2 (6 bases each). Germline lookup yields CDR1 SQVTM and CDR2 ANQGSEA. V dropped 4 bases and J dropped 4 bases, with 18 bases sitting between them. The CDR3 extends over 15 amino acids. The CDR3 region has the DNA TGCAGCGTTGGCCCCAGGGGCGGAGGGGCAGATACGCAGTATTTT. This gives the protein CSVGPRGGGADTQYF.

This chain joins TRBV4-1 and TRBJ2-7; 10 bases map to TRBD2. The ends lost 1 base at V and 5 bases at J; junction bases unmatched: 8. The CDR3 has 16 residues. Germline lookup yields CDR1 MGHRA and CDR2 YSYEKL. The CDR3 reads CASSQGGRLAGDEQYV. Written as DNA, the CDR3 is TGCGCCAGCAGCCAAGGTGGGAGGCTAGCGGGAGACGAGCAGTACGTC.

The V call is TRBV9, the J call TRBJ1-1; 10 bases agree with TRBD1. The CDR3 has 14 residues. Germline V gene sequence: CDR1 SGDLS, CDR2 YYNGEE. The J segment lost 7 bases and the V segment lost 0 bases, leaving 3 bases of the junction unmatched. As DNA, the CDR3 is TGTGCCAGCAGCGTAGGGGACAGGGGAATTGAAGCTTTCTTT. It yields the protein CASSVGDRGIEAFF.